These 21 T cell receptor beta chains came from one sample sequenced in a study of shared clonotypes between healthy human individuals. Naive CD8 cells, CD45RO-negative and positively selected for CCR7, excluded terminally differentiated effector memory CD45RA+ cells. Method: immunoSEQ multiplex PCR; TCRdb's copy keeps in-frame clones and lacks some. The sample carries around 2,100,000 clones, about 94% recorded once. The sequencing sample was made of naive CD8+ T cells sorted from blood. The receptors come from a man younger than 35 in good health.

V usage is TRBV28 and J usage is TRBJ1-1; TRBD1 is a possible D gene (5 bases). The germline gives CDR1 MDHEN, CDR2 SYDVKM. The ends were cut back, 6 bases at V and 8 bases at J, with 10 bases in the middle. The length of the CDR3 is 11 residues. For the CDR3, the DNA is TGTGCCAGCAGCCGGGGACTGGAAGCTTTCTTT. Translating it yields CASSRGLEAFF.

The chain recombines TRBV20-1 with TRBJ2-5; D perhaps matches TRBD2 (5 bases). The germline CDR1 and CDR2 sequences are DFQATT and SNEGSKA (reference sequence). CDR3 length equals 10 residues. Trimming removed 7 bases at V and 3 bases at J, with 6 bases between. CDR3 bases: TGCAGTGGGGGAGAAGAGACCCAGTACTTC. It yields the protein CSGGEETQYF.

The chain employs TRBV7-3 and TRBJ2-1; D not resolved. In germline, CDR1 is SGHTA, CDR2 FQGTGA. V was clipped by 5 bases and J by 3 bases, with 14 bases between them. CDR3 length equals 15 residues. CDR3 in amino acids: CASSPISSRYNEQFF. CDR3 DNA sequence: TGTGCCAGCAGCCCAATTTCATCCCGCTACAATGAGCAGTTCTTC. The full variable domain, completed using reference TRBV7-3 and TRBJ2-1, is GAGVSQTPSNKVTEKGKYVELRCDPISGHTALYWYRQSLGQGPEFLIYFQGTGAADDSGLPNDRFFAVRPEGSVSTLKIQRTERGDSAVYLCASSPISSRYNEQFFGPGTRLTVL.

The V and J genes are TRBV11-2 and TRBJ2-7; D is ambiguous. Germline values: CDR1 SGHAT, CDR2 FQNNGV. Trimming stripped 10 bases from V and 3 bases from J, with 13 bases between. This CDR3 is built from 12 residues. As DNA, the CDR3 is TGTGCCACCCAGAGATTCCACTACGAGCAGTACTTC. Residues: CATQRFHYEQYF.

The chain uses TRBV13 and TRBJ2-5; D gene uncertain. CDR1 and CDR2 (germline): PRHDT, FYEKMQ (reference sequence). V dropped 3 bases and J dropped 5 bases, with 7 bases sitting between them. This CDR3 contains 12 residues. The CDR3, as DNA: TGTGCCAGCAGCTTTTCCGATGAGACCCAGTACTTC. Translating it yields CASSFSDETQYF.

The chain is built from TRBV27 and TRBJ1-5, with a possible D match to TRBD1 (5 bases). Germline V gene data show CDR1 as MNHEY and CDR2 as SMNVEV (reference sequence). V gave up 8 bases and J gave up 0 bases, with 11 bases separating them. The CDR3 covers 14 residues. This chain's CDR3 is CASDRYFSNQPQHF. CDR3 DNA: TGTGCCAGCGACAGATACTTTAGCAATCAGCCCCAGCATTTT.

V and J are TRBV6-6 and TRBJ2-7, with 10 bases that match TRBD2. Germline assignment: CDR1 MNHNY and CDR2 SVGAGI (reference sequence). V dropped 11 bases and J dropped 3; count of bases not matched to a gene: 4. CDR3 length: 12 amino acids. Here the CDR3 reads CACSSGSYEQYF. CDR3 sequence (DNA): TGTGCCTGCTCTAGCGGGAGCTACGAGCAGTACTTC.

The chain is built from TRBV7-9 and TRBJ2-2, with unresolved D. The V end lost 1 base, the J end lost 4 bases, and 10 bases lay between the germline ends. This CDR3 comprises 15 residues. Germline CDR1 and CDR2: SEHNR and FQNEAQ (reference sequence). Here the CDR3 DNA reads TGTGCCAGCAGCTTAGTAGTCGCGGCCACCGGGGAGCTGTTTTTT. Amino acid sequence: CASSLVVAATGELFF. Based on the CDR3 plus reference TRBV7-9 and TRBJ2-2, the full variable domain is DTGVSQNPRHKITKRGQNVTFRCDPISEHNRLYWYRQTLGQGPEFLTYFQNEAQLEKSRLLSDRFSAERPKGSFSTLEIQRTEQGDSAMYLCASSLVVAATGELFFGEGSRLTVL.

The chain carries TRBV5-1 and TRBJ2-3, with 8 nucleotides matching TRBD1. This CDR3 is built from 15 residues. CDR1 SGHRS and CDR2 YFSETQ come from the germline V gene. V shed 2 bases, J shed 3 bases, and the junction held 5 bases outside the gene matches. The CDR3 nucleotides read TGCGCCAGCAGCTTCACTCAGGGGGCTACAGATACGCAGTATTTT. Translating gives CASSFTQGATDTQYF.

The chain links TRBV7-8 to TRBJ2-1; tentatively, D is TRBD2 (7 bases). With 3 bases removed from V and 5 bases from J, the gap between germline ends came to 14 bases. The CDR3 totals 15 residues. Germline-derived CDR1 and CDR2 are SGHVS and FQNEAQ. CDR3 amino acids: CASSFLGGAHNEQFF. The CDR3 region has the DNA TGTGCCAGCAGCTTTTTAGGGGGGGCTCACAATGAGCAGTTCTTC.

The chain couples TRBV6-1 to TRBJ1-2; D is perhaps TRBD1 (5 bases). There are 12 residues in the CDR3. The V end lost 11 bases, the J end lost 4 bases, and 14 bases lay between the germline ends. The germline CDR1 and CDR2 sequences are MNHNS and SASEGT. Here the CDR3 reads CAGGFRAYGYTF. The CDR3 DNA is TGTGCCGGGGGGTTTCGGGCCTATGGCTACACCTTC.

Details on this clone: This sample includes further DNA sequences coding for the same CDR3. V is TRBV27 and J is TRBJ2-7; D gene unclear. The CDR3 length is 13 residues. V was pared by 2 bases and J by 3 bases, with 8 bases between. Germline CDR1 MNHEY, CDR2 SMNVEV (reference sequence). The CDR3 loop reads CASSLGQHYEQYF. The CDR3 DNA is TGTGCCAGCAGTTTAGGTCAGCACTACGAGCAGTACTTC.

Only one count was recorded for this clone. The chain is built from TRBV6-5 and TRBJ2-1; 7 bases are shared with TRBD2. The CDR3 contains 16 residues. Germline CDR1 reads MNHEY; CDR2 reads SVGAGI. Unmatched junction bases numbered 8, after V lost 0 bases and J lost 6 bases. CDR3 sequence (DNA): TGTGCCAGCAGTTACTCGGGGCGGGCTAGCGGCAATGAGCAGTTCTTC. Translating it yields CASSYSGRASGNEQFF.

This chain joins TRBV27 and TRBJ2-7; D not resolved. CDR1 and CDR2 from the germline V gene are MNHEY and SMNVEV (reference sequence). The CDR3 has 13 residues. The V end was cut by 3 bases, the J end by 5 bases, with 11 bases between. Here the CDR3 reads CASSFSLINEQYF. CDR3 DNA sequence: TGTGCCAGCAGTTTTTCTTTGATCAACGAGCAGTACTTC.

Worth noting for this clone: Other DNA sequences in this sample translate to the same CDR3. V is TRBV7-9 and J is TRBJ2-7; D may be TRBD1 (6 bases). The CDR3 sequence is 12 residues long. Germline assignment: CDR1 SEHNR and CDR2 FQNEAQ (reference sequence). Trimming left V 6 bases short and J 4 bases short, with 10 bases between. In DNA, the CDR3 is TGTGCCAGCAGTCGGACAGCTTACGAGCAGTACTTC. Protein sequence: CASSRTAYEQYF. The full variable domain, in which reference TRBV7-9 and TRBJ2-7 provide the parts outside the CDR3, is DTGVSQNPRHKITKRGQNVTFRCDPISEHNRLYWYRQTLGQGPEFLTYFQNEAQLEKSRLLSDRFSAERPKGSFSTLEIQRTEQGDSAMYLCASSRTAYEQYFGPGTRLTVT.

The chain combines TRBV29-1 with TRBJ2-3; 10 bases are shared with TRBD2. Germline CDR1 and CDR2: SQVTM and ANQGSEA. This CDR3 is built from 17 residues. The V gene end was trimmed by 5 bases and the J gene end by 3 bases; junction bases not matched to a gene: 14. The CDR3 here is CSVSEAGGPSFTDTQYF. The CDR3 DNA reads TGCAGCGTTTCCGAAGCGGGGGGGCCCTCTTTTACAGATACGCAGTATTTT.

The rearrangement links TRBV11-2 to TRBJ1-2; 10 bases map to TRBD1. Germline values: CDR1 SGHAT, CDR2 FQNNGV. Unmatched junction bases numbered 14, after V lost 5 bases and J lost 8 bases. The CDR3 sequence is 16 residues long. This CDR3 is CASSIRRDRGLRGYTF. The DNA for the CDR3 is TGTGCCAGCAGCATTAGGCGGGACAGGGGATTACGAGGCTACACCTTC. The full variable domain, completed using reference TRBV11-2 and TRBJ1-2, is EAGVAQSPRYKIIEKRQSVAFWCNPISGHATLYWYQQILGQGPKLLIQFQNNGVVDDSQLPKDRFSAERLKGVDSTLKIQPAKLEDSAVYLCASSIRRDRGLRGYTFGSGTRLTVV.

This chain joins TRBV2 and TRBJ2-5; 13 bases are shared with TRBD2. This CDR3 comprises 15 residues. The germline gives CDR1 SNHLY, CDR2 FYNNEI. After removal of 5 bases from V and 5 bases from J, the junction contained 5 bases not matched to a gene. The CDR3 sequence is CASSSGLAGVETQYF. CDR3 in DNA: TGTGCCAGCAGTTCTGGACTAGCGGGAGTTGAGACCCAGTACTTC. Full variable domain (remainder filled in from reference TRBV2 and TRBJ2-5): EPEVTQTPSHQVTQMGQEVILRCVPISNHLYFYWYRQILGQKVEFLVSFYNNEISEKSEIFDDQFSVERPDGSNFTLKIRSTKLEDSAMYFCASSSGLAGVETQYFGPGTRLLVL.

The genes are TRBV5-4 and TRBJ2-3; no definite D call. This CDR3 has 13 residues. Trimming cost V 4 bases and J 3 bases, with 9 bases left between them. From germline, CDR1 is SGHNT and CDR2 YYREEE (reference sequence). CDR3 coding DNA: TGTGCCAGCAGCATAGACCGGACAGATACGCAGTATTTT. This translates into CASSIDRTDTQYF.

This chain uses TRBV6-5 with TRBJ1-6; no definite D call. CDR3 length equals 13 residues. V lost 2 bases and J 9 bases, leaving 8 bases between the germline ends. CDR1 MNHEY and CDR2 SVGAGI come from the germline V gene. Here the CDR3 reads CASSYGYLSPLHF. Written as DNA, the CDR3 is TGTGCCAGCAGTTACGGGTACCTTTCACCCCTCCACTTT.

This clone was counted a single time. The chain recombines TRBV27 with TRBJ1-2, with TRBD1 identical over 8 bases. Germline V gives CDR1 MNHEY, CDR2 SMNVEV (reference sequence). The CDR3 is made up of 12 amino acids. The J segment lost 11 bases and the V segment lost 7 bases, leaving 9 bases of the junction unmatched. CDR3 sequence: CASMDLRTGYTF. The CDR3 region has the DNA TGTGCCAGCATGGATTTGCGGACAGGGTACACCTTC.